The clone carrying this T cell receptor beta chain was recorded a few times. Antigen specificity is unknown. This entry comes from a study of CD8+CD57+ T cells in acquired aplastic anemia. The wider study: Sorted CD4+ and CD8+ cell DNA averaged approximately 3.2 ug.

It was genomic DNA that served as the template for profiling TCR beta VDJ and CDR3. Via MiXCR, TCRdb re-called the reads, giving one row per CDR3 protein. The table shows hundreds of thousands of distinct CDR3 sequences, with about 44% occurring only once. Patients included in sequencing had previously demonstrated CD8+CD57+ cell expansion by flow cytometry. No therapy was given to patients before blood sampling. The study's findings and limits: In common between the patients and the controls were nearly 30 CD8+ CDR3 sequences. Significance was not reached for CD8+ Simpson's diversity between patients and controls.

The CDR3 totals 14 residues. Trimming removed 4 bases at V and 13 bases at J, with 17 bases between. Per germline, CDR1 LGHNA and CDR2 YNFKEQ. V gene TRBV4-2 combines with J gene TRBJ1-6; D not certain. What was sequenced was sorted CD4+, CD8+, or CD8+CD57+ T cells (not recorded which) from PBMCs. The TCR originated in a human donor with aplastic anemia. The chain's CDR3 is CASSRLPRPPPLHF. CDR3 sequence (DNA): TGTGCCAGCAGCCGGCTTCCCCGACCCCCCCCCCTCCACTTT.